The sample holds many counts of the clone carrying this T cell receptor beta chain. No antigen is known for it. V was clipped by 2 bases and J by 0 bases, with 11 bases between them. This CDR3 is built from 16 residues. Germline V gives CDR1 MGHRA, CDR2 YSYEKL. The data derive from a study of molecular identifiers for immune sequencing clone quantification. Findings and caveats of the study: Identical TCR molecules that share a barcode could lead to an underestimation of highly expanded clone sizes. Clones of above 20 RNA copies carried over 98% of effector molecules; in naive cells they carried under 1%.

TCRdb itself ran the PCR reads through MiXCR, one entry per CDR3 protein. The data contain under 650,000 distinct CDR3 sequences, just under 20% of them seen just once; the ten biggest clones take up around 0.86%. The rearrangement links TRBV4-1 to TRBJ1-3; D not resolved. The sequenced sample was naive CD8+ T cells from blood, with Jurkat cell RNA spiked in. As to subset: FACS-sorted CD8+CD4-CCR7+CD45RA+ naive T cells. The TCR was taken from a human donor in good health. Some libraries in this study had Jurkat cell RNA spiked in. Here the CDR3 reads CASSQTERSSGNTIYF. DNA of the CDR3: TGCGCCAGCAGCCAAACAGAAAGGAGCTCTGGAAACACCATATATTTT.